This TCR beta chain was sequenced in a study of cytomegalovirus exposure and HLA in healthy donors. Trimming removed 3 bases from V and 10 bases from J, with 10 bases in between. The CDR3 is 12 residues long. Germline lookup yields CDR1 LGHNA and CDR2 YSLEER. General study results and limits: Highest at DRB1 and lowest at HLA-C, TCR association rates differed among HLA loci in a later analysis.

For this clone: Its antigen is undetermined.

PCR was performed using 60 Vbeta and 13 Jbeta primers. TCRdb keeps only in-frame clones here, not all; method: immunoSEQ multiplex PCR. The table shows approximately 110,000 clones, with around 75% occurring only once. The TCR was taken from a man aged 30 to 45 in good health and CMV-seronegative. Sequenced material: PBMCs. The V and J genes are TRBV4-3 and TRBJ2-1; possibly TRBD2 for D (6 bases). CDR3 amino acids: CASSHFTSEQFF. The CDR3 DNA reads TGCGCCAGCAGCCACTTTACTAGCGAGCAGTTCTTC.